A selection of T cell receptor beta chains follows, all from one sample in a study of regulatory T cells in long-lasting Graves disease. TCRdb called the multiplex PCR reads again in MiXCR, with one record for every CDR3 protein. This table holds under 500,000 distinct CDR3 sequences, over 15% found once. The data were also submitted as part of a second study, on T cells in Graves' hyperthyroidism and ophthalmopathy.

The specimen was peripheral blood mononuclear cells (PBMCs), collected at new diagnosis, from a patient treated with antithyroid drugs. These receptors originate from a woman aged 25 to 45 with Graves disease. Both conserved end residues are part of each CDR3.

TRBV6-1 CASSPPRGQSYSNQPQHF
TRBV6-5 CASSWREPGTGSTGELFF
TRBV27 CASSFLQSYEQYF
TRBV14 CASSQDQARKETQYF
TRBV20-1 CSARVGGVPTDTQYF
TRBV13 CASSLSYSFATNEKLFF
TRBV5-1 CASSLAPPLAGVGETQYF
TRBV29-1 CSVEDRTSGNTGELFF
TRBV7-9 CASSLSSGRREQYF
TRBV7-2 CASSFTRDGEQFF
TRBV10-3 CAISVGGPNTEAFF
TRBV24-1 CATRDRFNTIYF
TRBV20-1 CSAKDTGELFF
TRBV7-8 CASSLSGTAAGELFF
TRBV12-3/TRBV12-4 CASSFPTRGTDTQYF
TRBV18 CASSPPLGAGELFF
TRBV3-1 CASSLTSGRLSYNEQFF
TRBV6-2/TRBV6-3 CASSEVGRVEAFF
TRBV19 CASSLWDSLLSSYNEQFF
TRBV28 CASSLGLTGNEKLFF
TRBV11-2 CASSRRDAYEQYF
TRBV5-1 CASSRNVISSGIAKNIQYF